This TCR beta chain derives from a study of blood T cell repertoires in COVID-19. Study in general: The study drew acute and convalescent COVID-19 samples from the United States, Italy and Spain.

The CDR3 extends over 16 amino acids. V was clipped by 3 bases and J by 6 bases, with 21 bases between them. Germline loops: CDR1 SGHAT, CDR2 FQNNGV. Only in-frame clones appear in the TCRdb table, and some are missing; sequencing was by immunoSEQ multiplex PCR. Here the sample spans over 450,000 clones, roughly nine tenths being singletons. Specimen: peripheral blood. The receptor was isolated from a man aged 18 to 35 with COVID-19, enrolled during active disease. The chain has TRBV11-2 and TRBJ2-7; TRBD2 is a possible D gene (5 bases). The CDR3 loop reads CASSFRAPGFSLEQYF. In nucleotides, the CDR3 is TGTGCCAGCAGCTTCCGGGCACCGGGATTTAGTCTCGAGCAGTACTTC. Full variable domain (outside the CDR3, taken from reference TRBV11-2 and TRBJ2-7): EAGVAQSPRYKIIEKRQSVAFWCNPISGHATLYWYQQILGQGPKLLIQFQNNGVVDDSQLPKDRFSAERLKGVDSTLKIQPAKLEDSAVYLCASSFRAPGFSLEQYFGPGTRLTVT.